These 19 T cell receptor beta chains were sequenced from one sample in a study of cytomegalovirus exposure and HLA in healthy donors. The PCR made use of 60 Vbeta and 13 Jbeta primers. The table came from immunoSEQ multiplex PCR; TCRdb's copy has only in-frame clones and leaves some out. The repertoire holds some 200,000 clones, with 70% to 80% as singletons. The source material was PBMCs. Every receptor here comes from a girl under 10 years old in good health and CMV-seronegative.

The rearrangement links TRBV23-1 to TRBJ2-3; 13 positions match TRBD2. TRBV23-1 is reported as an ORF; its role is uncertain. V was pared by 0 bases and J by 1 base, with 22 bases of the junction left unmatched. The CDR3 runs 24 residues. CDR3 bases: TGCGCCAGCAGTCAATCCTCTTCCAAGGACAGCCTCGGGACTAGCGGGACTCGCACAGATACGCAGTATTTT. Residues: CASSQSSSKDSLGTSGTRTDTQYF.

J is TRBJ1-2 and V is TRBV6-5; 8 bases are a match to TRBD1. The junction had 9 bases not matched to a gene; V was cut back by 5 bases and J by 7 bases. Germline values: CDR1 MNHEY, CDR2 SVGAGI. The CDR3 length is 14 residues. The CDR3 DNA is TGTGCCAGCAGTCCTTACCAGGGGGCAGCTGGCTACACCTTC. It encodes CASSPYQGAAGYTF.

This clone showed up just a few times. The rearrangement joins TRBV5-1 to TRBJ1-1, with 8 nucleotides matching TRBD1. The CDR3 consists of 15 residues. V lost 4 bases and J lost 3; bases outside the gene matches: 8. CDR1 is SGHRS and CDR2 is YFSETQ in the germline V gene. The CDR3 coding sequence is TGCGCCAGCAGCGCTTCACAGGGGGTGGACACTGAAGCTTTCTTT. Translating gives CASSASQGVDTEAFF.

The gene calls are TRBV2 and TRBJ2-7, with 8 bases fitting TRBD1. This CDR3 region has 14 residues. After removal of 6 bases from V and 2 bases from J, the junction contained 6 bases not matched to a gene. Per germline, CDR1 SNHLY and CDR2 FYNNEI. The CDR3 sequence is CASSRTGIAYEQYF. The CDR3 DNA reads TGTGCCAGCAGCCGGACAGGGATTGCCTACGAGCAGTACTTC.

The chain has TRBV5-4 and TRBJ2-3, with 8 bases matching TRBD2. V lost 3 bases and J lost 3; bases outside the gene matches: 6. The CDR3 consists of 15 residues. The germline CDR1 and CDR2 sequences are SGHNT and YYREEE (reference sequence). The CDR3 DNA is TGTGCCAGCAGCTCGGGGGGGGGAGGGACAGATACGCAGTATTTT. Encoded protein: CASSSGGGGTDTQYF.

J is TRBJ2-1 and V is TRBV6-6, with 8 positions matching TRBD2. Germline CDR1 is MNHNY and CDR2 is SVGAGI (reference sequence). This CDR3 has 14 amino acids. With 2 bases clipped from V and 6 bases from J, the junction kept 3 bases outside the gene matches. The CDR3 sequence: CASSYGTSLNEQFF. The DNA for the CDR3 is TGTGCCAGCAGTTACGGGACTAGTCTCAATGAGCAGTTCTTC.

The V call is TRBV9, the J call TRBJ1-1; D possibly corresponds to TRBD1 (6 bases). The V gene's germline CDR1 is SGDLS and CDR2 YYNGEE. Trimming cost V 2 bases and J 5 bases, with 10 bases left between them. The CDR3 has 13 residues. The CDR3 sequence is CASSVGGATEAFF. CDR3 bases: TGTGCCAGCAGCGTGGGGGGGGCGACTGAAGCTTTCTTT. The entire variable domain, with the rest obtained from reference TRBV9 and TRBJ1-1, is as follows: DSGVTQTPKHLITATGQRVTLRCSPRSGDLSVYWYQQSLDQGLQFLIQYYNGEERAKGNILERFSAQQFPDLHSELNLSSLELGDSALYFCASSVGGATEAFFGQGTRLTVV.

V is TRBV25-1 and J is TRBJ1-1; D gene unclear. This CDR3 spans 14 amino acids. Germline CDR1 reads MGHDK; CDR2 reads SYGVNS. V was pared by 5 bases and J by 4 bases, with 14 bases between. The CDR3 DNA sequence: TGTGCCAGCAGTCGGCTGGCGGAGGGCACTGAAGCTTTCTTT. Translated, it gives CASSRLAEGTEAFF.

This clone was detected a few times. One junction end disagrees with the germline gene, perhaps due to a read error. V gene TRBV5-1 combines with J gene TRBJ2-7; the D gene is possibly TRBD2 (5 bases). This CDR3 contains 13 residues. Per germline, CDR1 SGHRS and CDR2 YFSETQ. DNA of the CDR3: TGCGCCAGCAGCTTGGCCTACGACTACGTACTAGACTTC. It codes for CASSLAYDYVLDF.

The CDR3 sequence: CASSRVFRDTEAFF. CDR3 sequence (DNA): TGTGCCAGCAGCCGTGTATTCCGGGACACTGAAGCTTTCTTT. This sequence joins TRBV5-8 and TRBJ1-1; D call uncertain. Germline V gene lookup returns CDR1 SGHTS and CDR2 YDEGEE. Between the trimmed V and J ends, which lost 4 bases and 3 bases, there was a span of 13 bases. The CDR3 loop spans 14 amino acids.

This clone came up a few times. The J gene is TRBJ2-5, the V gene TRBV6-1; D unclear. Trimming stripped 7 bases from V and 5 bases from J, with 17 bases between. CDR3 size: 14 residues. The V gene's germline CDR1 is MNHNS and CDR2 SASEGT. The CDR3 here is CASIERSPGETQYF. The CDR3 nucleotides read TGTGCCAGCATAGAGCGCTCCCCCGGGGAGACCCAGTACTTC.

J is TRBJ2-3 and V is TRBV25-1; D unclear. This CDR3 has 13 amino acids. V shed 2 bases and J shed 5 bases, with 8 bases lying between them. Germline V lookup: CDR1 MGHDK, CDR2 SYGVNS. The CDR3 sequence is CASSEGGGDTQYF. The CDR3 DNA follows: TGTGCCAGCAGTGAAGGTGGCGGAGATACGCAGTATTTT. The full variable domain, rest sourced from reference TRBV25-1 and TRBJ2-3, is EADIYQTPRYLVIGTGKKITLECSQTMGHDKMYWYQQDPGMELHLIHYSYGVNSTEKGDLSSESTVSRIRTEHFPLTLESARPSHTSQYLCASSEGGGDTQYFGPGTRLTVL.

The V gene is TRBV7-9, the J gene TRBJ2-3; TRBD2 aligns across 8 bases. V shed 3 bases and J 5 bases; nucleotides not matched to a gene: 7. Per the germline V gene, CDR1 is SEHNR and CDR2 is FQNEAQ (reference sequence). The CDR3 is 15 residues long. The CDR3 here is CASSFRGGAEDTQYF. CDR3 sequence (DNA): TGTGCCAGCAGCTTCCGGGGGGGTGCAGAAGATACGCAGTATTTT.

The chain joins TRBV7-9 to TRBJ1-1; D remains ambiguous. This CDR3 has 12 residues. V was cut by 1 base and J by 11 bases, with 11 bases left in between. The germline CDR1 and CDR2 sequences are SEHNR and FQNEAQ (reference sequence). The CDR3 region has the DNA TGTGCCAGCAGCTTAGTAGGTGAGGCGGCTTTCTTT. This codes for CASSLVGEAAFF. Looking up the rest from reference TRBV7-9 and TRBJ1-1 gives the full variable domain: DTGVSQNPRHKITKRGQNVTFRCDPISEHNRLYWYRQTLGQGPEFLTYFQNEAQLEKSRLLSDRFSAERPKGSFSTLEIQRTEQGDSAMYLCASSLVGEAAFFGQGTRLTVV.

This chain connects TRBV27 to TRBJ1-4; D not certain. Trimming stripped 3 bases from V and 7 bases from J, with 18 bases between. This CDR3 is 16 amino acids long. The germline V gene has CDR1 MNHEY and CDR2 SMNVEV (reference sequence). In DNA, the CDR3 is TGTGCCAGCAGTTTCATTTTAGCACGAGGGATTGAAAAACTGTTTTTT. The encoded protein is CASSFILARGIEKLFF.

J is TRBJ1-3 and V is TRBV30, with 8 bases identical to TRBD1. There are 17 residues in the CDR3. Trimming took 0 bases from V and 0 from J; bases not matched to a gene: 7. From germline, CDR1 is GTSNPN and CDR2 SVGIG (reference sequence). CDR3: CAWSVSGGSNSGNTIYF. Written as DNA, the CDR3 is TGTGCCTGGAGTGTGTCAGGGGGCTCGAACTCTGGAAACACCATATATTTT.

V usage is TRBV7-3 and J usage is TRBJ2-3; D perhaps matches TRBD2 (6 bases). V lost 0 bases, J lost 4 bases, and 8 bases lay in between. Germline CDR1 and CDR2: SGHTA and FQGTGA. The CDR3 spans 14 residues. CDR3 residues: CASSLTTGADTQYF. The CDR3 nucleotides are TGTGCCAGCAGCTTAACGACGGGGGCAGATACGCAGTATTTT.

The V gene is TRBV13, the J gene TRBJ1-2; 8 nucleotides match TRBD1. The CDR3 is made up of 11 amino acids. V lost 8 bases and J lost 8; bases outside the gene matches: 4. CDR1 is PRHDT and CDR2 is FYEKMQ in the germline V gene (reference sequence). The CDR3 loop reads CASGQGGGYTF. The CDR3 nucleotides read TGTGCCAGCGGACAGGGCGGGGGCTACACCTTC.

The chain uses TRBV9 and TRBJ2-7; D unresolved. The CDR3 is 14 residues long. Trimming stripped 4 bases from V and 3 bases from J, with 14 bases between. Germline V gene sequence: CDR1 SGDLS, CDR2 YYNGEE. The CDR3 region has the DNA TGTGCCAGCAGCCCCGGTAGCCCCGACTACGAGCAGTACTTC. Protein sequence: CASSPGSPDYEQYF. The full variable domain, completed using reference TRBV9 and TRBJ2-7, is DSGVTQTPKHLITATGQRVTLRCSPRSGDLSVYWYQQSLDQGLQFLIQYYNGEERAKGNILERFSAQQFPDLHSELNLSSLELGDSALYFCASSPGSPDYEQYFGPGTRLTVT.